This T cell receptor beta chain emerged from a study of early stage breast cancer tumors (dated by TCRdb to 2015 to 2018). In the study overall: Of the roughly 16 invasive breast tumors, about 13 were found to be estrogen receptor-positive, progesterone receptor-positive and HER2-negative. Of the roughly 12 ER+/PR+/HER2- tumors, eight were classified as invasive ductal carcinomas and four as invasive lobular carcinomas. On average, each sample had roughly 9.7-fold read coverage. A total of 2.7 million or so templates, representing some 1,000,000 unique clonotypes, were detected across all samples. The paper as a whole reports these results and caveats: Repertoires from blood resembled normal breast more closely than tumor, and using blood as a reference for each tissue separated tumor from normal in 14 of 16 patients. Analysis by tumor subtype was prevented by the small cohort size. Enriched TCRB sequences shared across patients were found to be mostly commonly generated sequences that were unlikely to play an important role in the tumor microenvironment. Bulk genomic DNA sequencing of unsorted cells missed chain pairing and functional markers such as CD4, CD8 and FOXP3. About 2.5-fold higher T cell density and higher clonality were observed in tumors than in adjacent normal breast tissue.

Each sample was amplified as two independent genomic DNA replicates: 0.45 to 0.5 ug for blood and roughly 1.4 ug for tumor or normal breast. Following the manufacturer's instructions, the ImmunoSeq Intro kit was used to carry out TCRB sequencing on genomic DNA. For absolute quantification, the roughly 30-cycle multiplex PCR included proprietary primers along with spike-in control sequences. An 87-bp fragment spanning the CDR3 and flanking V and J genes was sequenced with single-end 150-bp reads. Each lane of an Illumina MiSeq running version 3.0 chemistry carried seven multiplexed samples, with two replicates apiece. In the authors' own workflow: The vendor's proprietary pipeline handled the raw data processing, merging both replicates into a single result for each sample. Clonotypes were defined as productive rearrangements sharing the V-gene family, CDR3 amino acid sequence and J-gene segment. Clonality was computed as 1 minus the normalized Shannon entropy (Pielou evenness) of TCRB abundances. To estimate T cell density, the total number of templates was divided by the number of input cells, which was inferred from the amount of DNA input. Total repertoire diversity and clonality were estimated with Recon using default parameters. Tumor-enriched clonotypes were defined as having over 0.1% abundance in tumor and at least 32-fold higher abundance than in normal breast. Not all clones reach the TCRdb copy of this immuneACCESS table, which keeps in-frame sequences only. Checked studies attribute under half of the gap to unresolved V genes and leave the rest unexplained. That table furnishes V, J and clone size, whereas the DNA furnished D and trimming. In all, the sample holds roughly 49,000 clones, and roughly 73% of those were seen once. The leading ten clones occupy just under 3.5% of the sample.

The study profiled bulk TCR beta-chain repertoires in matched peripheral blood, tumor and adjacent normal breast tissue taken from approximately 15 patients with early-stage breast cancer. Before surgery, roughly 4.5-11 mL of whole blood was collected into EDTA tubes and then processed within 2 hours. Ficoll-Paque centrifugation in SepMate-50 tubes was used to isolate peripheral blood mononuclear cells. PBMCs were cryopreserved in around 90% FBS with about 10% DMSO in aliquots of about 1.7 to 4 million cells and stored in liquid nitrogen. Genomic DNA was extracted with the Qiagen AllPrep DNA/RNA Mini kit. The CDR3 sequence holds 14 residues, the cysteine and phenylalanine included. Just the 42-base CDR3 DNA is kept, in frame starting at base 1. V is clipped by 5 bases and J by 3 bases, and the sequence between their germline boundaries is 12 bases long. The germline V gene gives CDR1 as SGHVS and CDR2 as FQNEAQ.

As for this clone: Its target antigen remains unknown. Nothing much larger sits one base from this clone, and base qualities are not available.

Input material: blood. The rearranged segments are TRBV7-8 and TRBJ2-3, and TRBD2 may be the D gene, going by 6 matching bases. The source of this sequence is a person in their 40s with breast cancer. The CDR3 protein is CASSPLEGTDTQYF. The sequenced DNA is TGTGCCAGCAGCCCATTGGAGGGAACAGATACGCAGTATTTT.